Listed here are 32 T cell receptor beta chains from one sample, sequenced in a study of T-cell reconstitution after alpha-beta-depleted transplantation in children. A TCRbeta library incorporating unique molecular identifiers was prepared. TCRdb reprocessed the PCR reads via MiXCR and lists one record per CDR3 protein. The table lists over 150,000 distinct CDR3 sequences, 6.6% of them singletons. Here the sequenced sample was PBMCs, taken before TCRalphabeta/CD19-depleted stem cell transplant. The receptors shown here come from a boy between 2 and 10 years old with acute lymphoblastic leukemia, due to receive a stem cell transplant.

This clonotype was counted between two and nine times. V usage is TRBV10-3 and J usage is TRBJ2-5; TRBD2 is a possible D gene (6 bases). V lost 2 bases to trimming and J lost 5 bases, with 18 bases between them. CDR3 length equals 16 residues. Germline-derived CDR1 and CDR2 are ENHRY and SYGVKD. CDR3: CAISEIGGDIRETQYF. The CDR3 DNA is TGTGCCATCAGTGAGATCGGGGGTGACATTAGGGAGACCCAGTACTTC.

In its sample, this clonotype was seen many times. The chain employs TRBV5-1 and TRBJ1-1, with D perhaps matching TRBD1 (6 bases). The CDR3 is 14 residues long. Deletions cut 4 bases from V and 1 base from J, with 11 bases between. Germline V gene data show CDR1 as SGHRS and CDR2 as YFSETQ. The CDR3 region has the DNA TGCGCCAGCAGCCTCCTCAGGGGGAACACTGAAGCTTTCTTT. It codes for CASSLLRGNTEAFF.

The table lists this clonotype with many counts. CDR3 in amino acids: CSAAQAGAKNIQYF. Written as DNA, the CDR3 is TGCAGTGCTGCCCAAGCGGGAGCCAAAAACATTCAGTACTTC. The chain links TRBV20-1 to TRBJ2-4; D possibly corresponds to TRBD2 (6 bases). Trimming removed 5 bases at V and 0 bases at J, with 11 bases between. This CDR3 is 14 amino acids long. Germline CDR1 reads DFQATT; CDR2 reads SNEGSKA (reference sequence).

In its sample, this clonotype was seen many times. V is TRBV28 and J is TRBJ2-1, with a tentative D call TRBD1 (6 bases). The germline gives CDR1 MDHEN, CDR2 SYDVKM. V was trimmed by 2 bases and J by 13 bases, leaving 18 bases between them. This CDR3 contains 14 residues. The DNA for the CDR3 is TGTGCCAGCAGTTTAAATCAACGACAGGCCCGACAGTTCTTC. Amino acid sequence: CASSLNQRQARQFF. The complete variable domain, with remaining parts taken from reference TRBV28 and TRBJ2-1, reads DVKVTQSSRYLVKRTGEKVFLECVQDMDHENMFWYRQDPGLGLRLIYFSYDVKMKEKGDIPEGYSVSREKKERFSLILESASTNQTSMYLCASSLNQRQARQFFGPGTRLTVL.

This clonotype was observed a few times. CDR3 in amino acids: CASSSPRTSGYNEQFF. The CDR3, as DNA: TGTGCCAGCAGCTCCCCCCGGACTAGCGGATACAATGAGCAGTTCTTC. V and J are TRBV11-2 and TRBJ2-1; TRBD2 aligns across 10 bases. The germline V gene has CDR1 SGHAT and CDR2 FQNNGV. The V segment lost 4 bases and the J segment 4 bases; nucleotides outside the gene matches: 7. This CDR3 is 16 amino acids long.

In this sample, this clonotype turned up many times. This chain connects TRBV29-1 to TRBJ2-7; TRBD1 matches at 11 bases. V trimming: 3 bases; J trimming: 0 bases; junction bases outside the gene matches: 1. The V gene's germline CDR1 is SQVTM and CDR2 ANQGSEA. The CDR3 loop spans 14 amino acids. DNA of the CDR3: TGCAGCGTTGACGGGACAGGGGGCTCCTACGAGCAGTACTTC. Protein: CSVDGTGGSYEQYF.

This clonotype was seen many times. This rearrangement joins TRBV12-3 or TRBV12-4 to TRBJ2-7; the D call may be TRBD1 or TRBD2 (5 bases each). Trimming left V 8 bases short and J 0 bases short, with 14 bases between. The CDR3 has 14 amino acids. The CDR3: CASGLTASSYEQYF. The CDR3 bases are TGTGCCAGCGGACTGACAGCGAGCTCCTACGAGCAGTACTTC.

This clonotype was counted at least ten times. The J gene is TRBJ2-1, the V gene TRBV12-3 or TRBV12-4, with unresolved D. V lost 0 bases to trimming and J lost 8 bases, with 17 bases between them. This CDR3 contains 16 residues. The CDR3 DNA is TGTGCCAGCAGTTTAGCCCGTCTAGTCCCCACCCATGAGCAGTTCTTC. It is translated as CASSLARLVPTHEQFF.

This clonotype has at least ten counts. Relative to the germline gene, one junction end is altered; a read error may explain this. The chain links TRBV2 to TRBJ2-5, with TRBD1 matching over 10 bases. This CDR3 has 13 amino acids. The germline CDR1 and CDR2 sequences are SNHLY and FYNNEI. CDR3 coding DNA: TGTGCCAGCAGTGAAACAGCCGGGACAGGGGTAAACTTC. Translated, it gives CASSETAGTGVNF. Full variable domain (remainder filled in from reference TRBV2 and TRBJ2-5): EPEVTQTPSHQVTQMGQEVILRCVPISNHLYFYWYRQILGQKVEFLVSFYNNEISEKSEIFDDQFSVERPDGSNFTLKIRSTKLEDSAMYFCASSETAGTGVNFGPGTRLLVL.

In its sample, this clonotype was seen many times. The chain employs TRBV29-1 and TRBJ2-2; perhaps TRBD2 as D (5 bases). The CDR3 consists of 13 residues. V was cut by 6 bases and J by 3 bases, with 11 bases left in between. CDR1 and CDR2 (germline): SQVTM, ANQGSEA. The CDR3 loop is CSVPHGDTGELFF. The CDR3, as DNA: TGCAGCGTCCCACACGGGGACACCGGGGAGCTGTTTTTT.

The CDR3 sequence: CASSHLFSGNTGELFF. The CDR3 bases are TGTGCCAGCTCCCATCTATTTAGCGGGAACACCGGGGAGCTGTTTTTT. V and J are TRBV11-2 and TRBJ2-2, with TRBD2 as a possible D gene (6 bases). V lost 8 bases, J lost 1 base, and 17 bases lay in between. This CDR3 spans 16 amino acids. Germline CDR1 reads SGHAT; CDR2 reads FQNNGV.

Ten or more counts support this clonotype. V usage is TRBV6-5 and J usage is TRBJ2-7; no clear D. The CDR3 has 15 amino acids. V was clipped by 0 bases and J by 11 bases, with 20 bases between them. Germline V CDR1 and CDR2: MNHEY, SVGAGI. The CDR3 is CASSYSRTWAGGEYF. The CDR3 region has the DNA TGTGCCAGCAGTTACTCCCGCACATGGGCAGGCGGAGAGTACTTC.

This clonotype was detected only a few times. This rearrangement joins TRBV10-3 to TRBJ2-1; no firm D call. The ends were cut back, 7 bases at V and 2 bases at J, with 12 bases in the middle. Germline CDR1 is ENHRY and CDR2 is SYGVKD. The CDR3 runs to 14 residues. CDR3 coding DNA: TGTGCCATCAATTCCGCCGTGGCCTACAATGAGCAGTTCTTC. This gives the protein CAINSAVAYNEQFF.

This clonotype appeared many times. The chain employs TRBV15 and TRBJ2-7; 7 nucleotides agree with TRBD2. The CDR3 consists of 13 residues. The junction had 5 bases not matched to a gene; V was cut back by 7 bases and J by 2 bases. Germline loops: CDR1 LNHNV, CDR2 YYDKDF (reference sequence). This CDR3 reads CATTLGTTYEQYF. The DNA of the CDR3 is TGTGCCACCACCTTGGGGACTACCTACGAGCAGTACTTC.

This clonotype was seen a handful of times. CDR3 loop: CASSQDLGSYEQYF. The CDR3 nucleotides are TGTGCCAGCAGCCAAGATTTGGGCTCCTACGAGCAGTACTTC. The chain employs TRBV4-2 and TRBJ2-7, with D uncertain. Trimming removed 0 bases from V and 0 bases from J, with 6 bases in between. The CDR3 is made up of 14 amino acids. Germline lookup yields CDR1 LGHNA and CDR2 YNFKEQ.

This clonotype was counted ten times or more. V gene TRBV29-1 combines with J gene TRBJ2-1; D gene uncertain. Trimming left V 0 bases short and J 5 bases short, with 14 bases between. The germline gives CDR1 SQVTM, CDR2 ANQGSEA. This CDR3 is built from 15 residues. CDR3 residues: CSVEDGAIAHNEQFF. Written as DNA, the CDR3 is TGCAGCGTTGAAGATGGAGCTATAGCCCACAATGAGCAGTTCTTC.

This clonotype was recorded at least ten times. Here the CDR3 reads CATSGTGEETQYF. CDR3 nucleotide sequence: TGTGCCACCAGCGGGACAGGGGAAGAGACCCAGTACTTC. This chain links TRBV15 with TRBJ2-5; TRBD1 agrees at 10 bases. Per germline, CDR1 LNHNV and CDR2 YYDKDF (reference sequence). The CDR3 covers 13 residues. The trim removed 5 bases at V and 3 bases at J, leaving 0 bases unmatched.

This clonotype was observed at least ten times. The chain employs TRBV2 and TRBJ1-4; D is ambiguous. Germline assignment: CDR1 SNHLY and CDR2 FYNNEI. Between the trimmed V and J ends, which lost 7 bases and 7 bases, there was a span of 10 bases. The CDR3 runs 12 residues. CDR3 sequence (DNA): TGTGCCAGCACGGCAGACTCTGAAAAACTGTTTTTT. Amino acid sequence: CASTADSEKLFF.

This clonotype was found a few times. This chain uses TRBV4-2 with TRBJ2-5, with 12 nucleotides matching TRBD2. CDR3 length: 17 residues. The germline CDR1 and CDR2 sequences are LGHNA and YNFKEQ. Trimming at V came to 0 bases and at J to 2 bases, leaving 4 bases not matched to a gene. In DNA form, the CDR3 reads TGTGCCAGCAGCCAAGACCCGACTAGCGGGGGTCAAGAGACCCAGTACTTC. Its translation: CASSQDPTSGGQETQYF.

The V gene is TRBV6-1, the J gene TRBJ2-3; tentatively, D is TRBD2 (5 bases). Per germline, CDR1 MNHNS and CDR2 SASEGT. V lost 4 bases and J lost 8, with 16 bases in between. CDR3 size: 14 residues. The CDR3 nucleotides are TGTGCCAGCAGTGTAAGGACGGACCGGGGTACGCAGTATTTT. This codes for CASSVRTDRGTQYF.

In this sample, this clonotype turned up a few times. The chain carries TRBV7-2 and TRBJ2-1; D not resolved. Germline loops: CDR1 SGHTA, CDR2 FQGNSA. V was clipped by 4 bases and J by 4 bases, with 14 bases between them. The CDR3 is made up of 15 amino acids. Written as DNA, the CDR3 is TGTGCCAGCAGCTCAAGACGGAAAGCGTACAATGAGCAGTTCTTC. Its translation: CASSSRRKAYNEQFF.

The chain carries TRBV28 and TRBJ2-7, with D tentatively TRBD2 (5 bases). In germline, CDR1 is MDHEN, CDR2 SYDVKM. This CDR3 comprises 12 residues. With 6 bases removed from V and 5 bases from J, the gap between germline ends came to 11 bases. The CDR3 nucleotides are TGTGCCAGCAGGGGCGACTACCACGAGCAGTACTTC. Its protein product is CASRGDYHEQYF.

This clonotype occurred many times. The chain has TRBV6-2 or TRBV6-3 and TRBJ2-7; 9 bases line up with TRBD1. After removal of 5 bases from V and 0 bases from J, the junction contained 8 bases not matched to a gene. The CDR3 extends over 16 amino acids. Germline V gives CDR1 MNHEY, CDR2 SVGEGT. The CDR3 protein is CASSRHRDRVSYEQYF. CDR3 nucleotides: TGTGCCAGCAGTCGCCACCGGGACAGGGTCTCCTACGAGCAGTACTTC.

In its sample, this clonotype was seen many times. The genes are TRBV28 and TRBJ2-7, with D possibly being TRBD1 or TRBD2 (6 bases each). Germline CDR1 MDHEN, CDR2 SYDVKM. The CDR3 length is 14 residues. V was clipped by 5 bases and J by 0 bases, with 11 bases between them. CDR3 protein: CASSNPGASYEQYF. CDR3 nucleotide sequence: TGTGCCAGCAGTAATCCGGGGGCCTCCTACGAGCAGTACTTC. The variable domain in full, with the rest retrieved from reference TRBV28 and TRBJ2-7, is DVKVTQSSRYLVKRTGEKVFLECVQDMDHENMFWYRQDPGLGLRLIYFSYDVKMKEKGDIPEGYSVSREKKERFSLILESASTNQTSMYLCASSNPGASYEQYFGPGTRLTVT.

This clonotype was counted ten times or more. CDR3: CASSLVPGRSEAFF. The CDR3 nucleotides read TGTGCCAGCAGCTTAGTCCCGGGCCGGAGTGAAGCTTTCTTT. The chain joins TRBV11-2 to TRBJ1-1; D not resolved. V lost 1 base and J lost 7, with 13 bases in between. Germline loops: CDR1 SGHAT, CDR2 FQNNGV. The length of the CDR3 is 14 residues. Based on the CDR3 plus reference TRBV11-2 and TRBJ1-1, the full variable domain is EAGVAQSPRYKIIEKRQSVAFWCNPISGHATLYWYQQILGQGPKLLIQFQNNGVVDDSQLPKDRFSAERLKGVDSTLKIQPAKLEDSAVYLCASSLVPGRSEAFFGQGTRLTVV.

The sample holds many counts of this clonotype. The chain links TRBV14 to TRBJ2-2; D not certain. Between the trimmed V and J ends, which lost 2 bases and 5 bases, there was a span of 12 bases. There are 15 residues in the CDR3. Germline V CDR1 and CDR2: SGHDN, FVKESK. The CDR3: CASSQRVLGTGELFF. The CDR3 nucleotides are TGTGCCAGCAGCCAACGGGTCCTTGGGACCGGGGAGCTGTTTTTT.

The sample holds many counts of this clonotype. This sequence joins TRBV2 and TRBJ2-5; 11 nucleotides agree with TRBD2. Germline CDR1 reads SNHLY; CDR2 reads FYNNEI. J lost 4 bases, V lost 0 bases, and 7 bases had no gene match. The CDR3 extends over 17 amino acids. This CDR3 is CASSEALLAGGTETQYF. CDR3 in DNA: TGTGCCAGCAGTGAAGCGCTTCTAGCGGGGGGTACAGAGACCCAGTACTTC.

At least ten counts were recorded for this clonotype. The genes are TRBV7-2 and TRBJ2-3, with D possibly being TRBD1 (7 bases). V lost 6 bases, J lost 1 base, and 14 bases lay in between. This CDR3 has 15 residues. In germline, CDR1 is SGHTA, CDR2 FQGNSA. CDR3: CASSQQGGRTDTQYF. DNA for the CDR3: TGTGCCAGCAGTCAGCAGGGGGGCCGCACAGATACGCAGTATTTT.

In its sample, this clonotype was seen a few times. The chain is built from TRBV12-3 or TRBV12-4 and TRBJ1-2; D not certain. The CDR3 is 12 residues long. V was cut by 6 bases and J by 13 bases, with 18 bases left in between. The DNA of the CDR3 is TGTGCCAGCAGCAACTACTACCTCAATGGCACCTTC. This codes for CASSNYYLNGTF.

This clonotype was seen at least ten times. V is TRBV18 and J is TRBJ2-5, with TRBD2 matching 12 bases. Germline CDR1 is KGHSH and CDR2 is LQKENI. CDR3 length: 17 residues. After removal of 0 bases from V and 4 bases from J, the junction contained 6 bases not matched to a gene. The CDR3 here is CASSPPGLAGRLETQYF. The CDR3 DNA sequence: TGTGCCAGCTCACCACCAGGACTAGCGGGAAGGTTAGAGACCCAGTACTTC.

The chain carries TRBV7-2 and TRBJ2-1; D not resolved. Per germline, CDR1 SGHTA and CDR2 FQGNSA. The CDR3 covers 14 residues. Trimming cost V 3 bases and J 11 bases, with 17 bases left between them. CDR3 region: CASSLPLSIGKQFF. The CDR3 DNA is TGTGCCAGCAGCTTGCCCCTCTCGATTGGGAAGCAGTTCTTC.

This clonotype was detected many times. V usage is TRBV29-1 and J usage is TRBJ2-1; 14 bases line up with TRBD2. From germline, CDR1 is SQVTM and CDR2 ANQGSEA. V shed 6 bases, J shed 0 bases, and the junction held 7 bases outside the gene matches. The CDR3 extends over 17 amino acids. The CDR3 coding sequence is TGCAGCGTCAAGACTAGCGGGAGGGTGAGCTCCTACAATGAGCAGTTCTTC. Encoded protein: CSVKTSGRVSSYNEQFF.